Ten or more counts support the clone carrying this T cell receptor (beta chain). What it binds is unknown. A second 7 to 11 cycle PCR used barcoded and J-beta primers. Each cDNA molecule, via a template-switch adaptor with 12 random nucleotides, was tagged. One entry per CDR3 protein results from TCRdb running MiXCR on the 5' RACE reads. The table lists approximately 810,000 distinct CDR3 sequences, more than 25% of them singletons. These data are taken from a study of blood T cells in healthy people across ages. Deletions cut 3 bases from V and 2 bases from J, with 13 bases between. Looked up from germline, CDR1 is DFQATT and CDR2 is SNEGSKA (reference sequence). This CDR3 is 14 amino acids long. Study-level findings and limits: Long-lived donors had more naive CD4+ cells and higher diversity than aged donors. PBMCs that were unsorted prevented a conclusive naive versus antigen-experienced comparison.

The sequence derives from a woman of 80 years or more in good health. The chain is built from TRBV20-1 and TRBJ1-2; the D is unclear. Sample: blood. CDR3 DNA: TGCAGTGCTAGTTTAATCGACGGGAACTATGGCTACACCTTC. The encoded protein is CSASLIDGNYGYTF.